Below are 31 T cell receptor beta chains sequenced from a single sample in a study of blood T cell repertoires in COVID-19. TCRdb's table, derived via immunoSEQ multiplex PCR, lists solely in-frame clones and lacks some. The repertoire holds approximately 75,000 clones, with roughly four fifths as singletons. The sample was peripheral blood. The receptors come from a human donor in a cohort sampled during active COVID-19.

The chain couples TRBV6-1 to TRBJ2-7; a possible D gene is TRBD2 (5 bases). V was cut by 2 bases and J by 4 bases, with 6 bases left in between. The CDR3 length is 12 residues. Germline V lookup: CDR1 MNHNS, CDR2 SASEGT. CDR3 DNA: TGTGCCAGCAGTGAAACGGGATACGAGCAGTACTTC. Protein: CASSETGYEQYF.

The chain links TRBV2 to TRBJ1-2; possible D gene TRBD1, 5 bases. V lost 5 bases, J lost 1 base, and 8 bases lay in between. The CDR3 has 13 amino acids. CDR1 SNHLY and CDR2 FYNNEI come from the germline V gene. DNA of the CDR3: TGTGCCAGCAGTATACAGGATAACTATGGCTACACCTTC. Encoded protein: CASSIQDNYGYTF.

The chain recombines TRBV7-9 with TRBJ1-1; 7 nucleotides line up with TRBD1. The CDR3 runs 16 residues. V lost 6 bases, J lost 4 bases, and 14 bases stayed unmatched. Germline assignment: CDR1 SEHNR and CDR2 FQNEAQ (reference sequence). The CDR3 protein is CASRPRTQQGITEAFF. CDR3 bases: TGTGCCAGCAGGCCCCGGACCCAACAGGGGATCACTGAAGCTTTCTTT.

This rearrangement joins TRBV5-1 to TRBJ2-5; weak D call: TRBD1 (6 bases). From germline, CDR1 is SGHRS and CDR2 YFSETQ. This CDR3 contains 17 residues. The V gene lost 4 bases and the J gene lost 1 base, with 20 bases spanning the gap. CDR3 nucleotides: TGCGCCAGCAGCCTATACATAGGGGTAGGGGGCCAAGAGACCCAGTACTTC. Its translation: CASSLYIGVGGQETQYF. Full variable domain (rest looked up from reference TRBV5-1 and TRBJ2-5): KAGVTQTPRYLIKTRGQQVTLSCSPISGHRSVSWYQQTPGQGLQFLFEYFSETQRNKGNFPGRFSGRQFSNSRSEMNVSTLELGDSALYLCASSLYIGVGGQETQYFGPGTRLLVL.

This chain uses TRBV6-1 with TRBJ2-7; D might be TRBD2 (6 bases). This CDR3 has 11 amino acids. Deletions cut 1 base from V and 9 bases from J, with 7 bases between. CDR1 and CDR2 from the germline V gene are MNHNS and SASEGT. The DNA for the CDR3 is TGTGCCAGCAGTGAAGGGCGGGGGCAGTACTTC. Its translation: CASSEGRGQYF.

The chain uses TRBV15 and TRBJ1-4; D is uncertain. The CDR3 has 15 amino acids. CDR1 LNHNV and CDR2 YYDKDF come from the germline V gene (reference sequence). V was cut by 5 bases and J by 7 bases, with 17 bases left in between. In DNA, the CDR3 is TGTGCCACCAGCCGACAAAGCACCGAGGGTGAAAAACTGTTTTTT. It specifies CATSRQSTEGEKLFF.

CDR3 bases: TGTGCCAGCAGCTTCCCCGGGGGAGGCTACACCTTC. This gives the protein CASSFPGGGYTF. The chain has TRBV7-2 and TRBJ1-2, with D possibly TRBD1 on 5 matching bases. CDR3 length: 12 residues. The ends were cut back, 3 bases at V and 8 bases at J, with 10 bases in the middle. Per germline, CDR1 SGHTA and CDR2 FQGNSA.

The chain carries TRBV12-5 and TRBJ1-1; D is possibly TRBD1 (5 bases). This CDR3 region has 15 residues. Trimming removed 7 bases from V and 5 bases from J, with 20 bases in between. CDR1 and CDR2 (germline): LGHNT, FRNRAP. The CDR3 protein is CASALRGGYGTEAFF. The DNA of the CDR3 is TGTGCTAGTGCCCTCCGGGGGGGTTATGGTACTGAAGCTTTCTTT.

The rearrangement joins TRBV6-6 to TRBJ1-1; D may be TRBD1 (6 bases). Trimming removed 5 bases at V and 3 bases at J, with 13 bases between. Germline CDR1 reads MNHNY; CDR2 reads SVGAGI (reference sequence). CDR3 length equals 14 residues. CDR3 residues: CASSLWEGDTEAFF. CDR3 DNA sequence: TGTGCCAGCAGTCTCTGGGAGGGGGACACTGAAGCTTTCTTT.

The V call is TRBV5-1, the J call TRBJ2-2; a weak D match, TRBD2 (5 bases). CDR3 length: 14 amino acids. V lost 1 base and J lost 7, with 11 bases in between. The germline V gene encodes CDR1 SGHRS and CDR2 YFSETQ. The CDR3 reads CASSLISDVGELFF. The CDR3 coding sequence is TGCGCCAGCAGCTTGATTAGCGATGTCGGGGAGCTGTTTTTT. The full variable domain, in which reference TRBV5-1 and TRBJ2-2 provide the parts outside the CDR3, is KAGVTQTPRYLIKTRGQQVTLSCSPISGHRSVSWYQQTPGQGLQFLFEYFSETQRNKGNFPGRFSGRQFSNSRSEMNVSTLELGDSALYLCASSLISDVGELFFGEGSRLTVL.

This chain uses TRBV27 with TRBJ2-5; 8 bases line up with TRBD1. Germline V gene sequence: CDR1 MNHEY, CDR2 SMNVEV (reference sequence). The junction had 6 bases not matched to a gene; V was cut back by 4 bases and J by 5 bases. The CDR3 is 14 amino acids. The CDR3 sequence: CASSWGTGLETQYF. The CDR3 DNA reads as TGTGCCAGCAGTTGGGGGACAGGTCTCGAGACCCAGTACTTC.

The chain combines TRBV9 with TRBJ2-7, with 10 nucleotides matching TRBD1. The germline V gene encodes CDR1 SGDLS and CDR2 YYNGEE. V lost 3 bases to trimming and J lost 7 bases; unmatched junction nucleotides: 10. This CDR3 has 15 residues. The CDR3 sequence is CASSGSGTGVREQYF. DNA of the CDR3: TGTGCCAGCAGCGGCTCCGGGACAGGGGTTCGGGAGCAGTACTTC.

The V gene is TRBV2, the J gene TRBJ1-3; tentatively, D is TRBD1 (5 bases). Trimming stripped 4 bases from V and 4 bases from J, with 11 bases between. Germline V gene data show CDR1 as SNHLY and CDR2 as FYNNEI. The CDR3 contains 14 residues. This chain's CDR3 is CASSVGRAGNTIYF. CDR3 DNA sequence: TGTGCCAGCAGTGTGGGCAGGGCCGGAAACACCATATATTTT.

The chain couples TRBV6-1 to TRBJ1-1, with D tentatively TRBD1 (6 bases). The CDR3 is 16 amino acids. Per the germline V gene, CDR1 is MNHNS and CDR2 is SASEGT. Deletions cut 2 bases from V and 2 bases from J, with 15 bases between. CDR3 region: CASSEFPGATNTEAFF. CDR3 coding DNA: TGTGCCAGCAGTGAATTCCCAGGGGCCACCAACACTGAAGCTTTCTTT.

This chain uses TRBV2 with TRBJ2-1; 11 bases are shared with TRBD2. Germline CDR1 is SNHLY and CDR2 is FYNNEI. The ends lost 8 bases at V and 1 base at J; junction bases unmatched: 10. This CDR3 spans 17 amino acids. DNA of the CDR3: TGTGCCAGCCGCCCGGCTAGCGGGGGGCTTTCCTACAATGAGCAGTTCTTC. As protein: CASRPASGGLSYNEQFF.

The J gene is TRBJ1-1, the V gene TRBV30; D ambiguous. Trimming stripped 3 bases from V and 4 bases from J, with 15 bases between. The CDR3 length is 14 residues. Germline V CDR1 and CDR2: GTSNPN, SVGIG (reference sequence). CDR3 nucleotides: TGTGCCTGGAGAGCTACGGCACAGATCACTGAAGCTTTCTTT. Translating it yields CAWRATAQITEAFF. The whole variable domain, filled in from reference TRBV30 and TRBJ1-1, reads SQTIHQWPATLVQPVGSPLSLECTVEGTSNPNLYWYRQAAGRGLQLLFYSVGIGQISSEVPQNLSASRPQDRQFILSSKKLLLSDSGFYLCAWRATAQITEAFFGQGTRLTVV.

This chain links TRBV9 with TRBJ2-7; 7 bases are shared with TRBD2. This CDR3 is 16 amino acids long. Germline values: CDR1 SGDLS, CDR2 YYNGEE. V lost 0 bases to trimming and J lost 6 bases; unmatched junction nucleotides: 12. The CDR3 coding sequence is TGTGCCAGCAGCGTAGGCGGACGGGGAGGGGTCGGCGAGCAGTACTTC. Translating it yields CASSVGGRGGVGEQYF.

In this sample, this clone turned up a few times. One junction end does not reproduce the germline sequence, and a read error may be involved. The genes are TRBV7-3 and TRBJ1-1, with D unresolved. There are 13 residues in the CDR3. Germline loops: CDR1 SGHTA, CDR2 FQGTGA. In nucleotides, the CDR3 is TGTGCCAGCAGCCTAACAGCGGACACTGAAGCTTTCTTT. Translating gives CASSLTADTEAFF.

This clone is a singleton in its sample. This chain connects TRBV4-1 to TRBJ2-3; TRBD2 aligns across 8 bases. This CDR3 contains 17 residues. V was clipped by 0 bases and J by 1 base; unmatched bases: 6. Germline V CDR1 and CDR2: MGHRA, YSYEKL. Here the CDR3 DNA reads TGCGCCAGCAGCCAAGATCAGCGGGGGATGGGCACAGATACGCAGTATTTT. Its protein is CASSQDQRGMGTDTQYF.

The CDR3 sequence: CASSVFRRVAEAFF. For the CDR3, the DNA is TGCGCCAGCAGTGTTTTCCGGAGGGTCGCTGAAGCTTTCTTT. V is TRBV10-1 and J is TRBJ1-1; D uncertain. The CDR3 has 14 residues. V was cut by 4 bases and J by 6 bases, with 15 bases left in between. The germline V gene encodes CDR1 WNHNN and CDR2 SYGVQD (reference sequence).

The chain has TRBV6-4 and TRBJ2-3, with a possible D match to TRBD2 (5 bases). The CDR3 length is 15 residues. Trimming pared 5 bases from V and 2 bases from J, leaving 14 bases between. Germline loops: CDR1 MRHNA, CDR2 SNTAGT. The CDR3 loop reads CASSTSSGNTDTQYF. The CDR3 DNA reads as TGTGCCAGCAGTACTAGTTCAGGAAACACAGATACGCAGTATTTT.

This clone came up a few times. The chain combines TRBV5-4 with TRBJ1-1; TRBD1 aligns across 9 bases. There are 13 residues in the CDR3. Germline assignment: CDR1 SGHNT and CDR2 YYREEE (reference sequence). Unmatched junction bases numbered 3, after V lost 4 bases and J lost 5 bases. CDR3: CASSLDRGTEAFF. The CDR3 nucleotides read TGTGCCAGCAGCCTTGACAGGGGGACTGAAGCTTTCTTT. Variable domain in full (rest from reference TRBV5-4 and TRBJ1-1): ETGVTQSPTHLIKTRGQQVTLRCSSQSGHNTVSWYQQALGQGPQFIFQYYREEENGRGNFPPRFSGLQFPNYSSELNVNALELDDSALYLCASSLDRGTEAFFGQGTRLTVV.

V is TRBV21-1 and J is TRBJ2-3; the DNA was not used to check the table's D call, TRBD2. TRBV21-1 is a pseudogene locus. The CDR3 totals 16 residues. The CDR3 DNA sequence: TGTGCCAGCCCCCAAACCGGGGGGGCGAGGACAGATACGCAGTATTTT. Translated, it gives CASPQTGGARTDTQYF.

As regards this clone: A junction end diverges from the germline sequence, so it may reflect a read error. This CDR3 reads CASSLGDREETQYF. The DNA of the CDR3 is TGTGCTAGCAGCTTAGGGGACAGGGAAGAGACCCAGTACTTC. The V call is TRBV7-7, the J call TRBJ2-5, with 9 bases that match TRBD1. Germline V gene lookup returns CDR1 SSHAT and CDR2 FNYEAQ (reference sequence). The CDR3 is 14 residues long.

This clone has just a few counts. The chain carries TRBV19 and TRBJ1-1, with D tentatively TRBD1 (6 bases). There are 15 residues in the CDR3. Germline loops: CDR1 LNHDA, CDR2 SQIVND (reference sequence). V was shortened by 5 bases and J by 2 bases, with 15 bases between the two germline ends. The CDR3 loop is CASSVGAGDNTEAFF. The CDR3 DNA reads as TGTGCCAGTAGTGTCGGGGCAGGGGACAACACTGAAGCTTTCTTT.

This sequence joins TRBV7-9 and TRBJ1-2, with 8 bases that match TRBD1. The length of the CDR3 is 14 residues. Germline CDR1 SEHNR, CDR2 FQNEAQ (reference sequence). Germline trimming cut 0 bases from V and 6 bases from J; bases unmatched to any gene: 3. CDR3 in amino acids: CASSLAGTGDGYTF. Written as DNA, the CDR3 is TGTGCCAGCAGCTTAGCCGGGACAGGAGATGGCTACACCTTC.

This clone was seen only once. The chain employs TRBV9 and TRBJ2-7; 9 bases are shared with TRBD1. The germline gives CDR1 SGDLS, CDR2 YYNGEE. The CDR3 contains 16 residues. V lost 0 bases and J lost 7; bases outside the gene matches: 11. CDR3 protein: CASSVAGGQGWLEQYF. Written as DNA, the CDR3 is TGTGCCAGCAGCGTAGCTGGGGGACAGGGATGGTTGGAGCAGTACTTC.

This clone has only one observation. The gene calls are TRBV3-1 (or the pseudogene TRBV3-2) and TRBJ2-5, with a tentative D call TRBD2 (5 bases). CDR1 is LGHDT and CDR2 is YNNKEL in the germline V gene (reference sequence). The CDR3 is made up of 13 amino acids. The ends were cut back, 0 bases at V and 5 bases at J, with 7 bases in the middle. This chain's CDR3 is CASSQDGGETQYF. The CDR3 bases are TGTGCCAGCAGCCAAGATGGCGGGGAGACCCAGTACTTC.

The rearrangement links TRBV4-3 to TRBJ1-5; 7 nucleotides agree with TRBD1. CDR3 length equals 15 residues. Germline V gene data show CDR1 as LGHNA and CDR2 as YSLEER. Unmatched junction bases numbered 7, after V lost 1 base and J lost 7 bases. The CDR3 is CASSQAEGAGQPQHF. In nucleotides, the CDR3 is TGCGCCAGCAGCCAAGCGGAGGGGGCCGGGCAGCCCCAGCATTTT.

The chain links TRBV29-1 to TRBJ2-7, with D tentatively TRBD1 (6 bases). CDR1 and CDR2 from the germline V gene are SQVTM and ANQGSEA. This CDR3 region has 13 residues. V lost 7 bases, J lost 2 bases, and 15 bases lay in between. CDR3 DNA sequence: TGCAGCGCCGCCCCCGGACAGACCTACGAGCAGTACTTC. The encoded protein is CSAAPGQTYEQYF.

The V and J genes are TRBV4-1 and TRBJ1-6, with D unresolved. V lost 0 bases to trimming and J lost 9 bases, with 15 bases between them. The CDR3 length is 16 residues. The V gene's germline CDR1 is MGHRA and CDR2 YSYEKL. The DNA of the CDR3 is TGCGCCAGCAGCCAAGACTTAGGGAGCCAGAGTTCACCCCTCCACTTT. Translated: CASSQDLGSQSSPLHF.